This T cell receptor (beta chain) appears in the sequencing data of a study of T cell responses to AZD1222 COVID-19 vaccine. Study results and limitations: Dominant at 160-218 and 743-854, vaccine-associated CD4 TCRs also spanned spike.

Produced via immunoSEQ multiplex PCR; TCRdb's table is partial and in-frame only. The sample carries 180,000 or so clones, 88% recorded once. V was clipped by 6 bases and J by 5 bases; unmatched bases: 9. In germline, CDR1 is MDHEN, CDR2 SYDVKM. The CDR3 loop spans 15 amino acids. As regards this clone: What it recognizes is unknown.

The gene calls are TRBV28 and TRBJ2-5; 10 bases agree with TRBD1. The clonotype originates from an adult who received the AZD1222 COVID-19 vaccine. This material consisted of peripheral blood, taken 28 days after the second AZD1222 dose. DNA for the CDR3: TGTGCCAGCAGACCTGGGGGGACAGGGGTTGAGACCCAGTACTTC. Encoded protein: CASRPGGTGVETQYF.